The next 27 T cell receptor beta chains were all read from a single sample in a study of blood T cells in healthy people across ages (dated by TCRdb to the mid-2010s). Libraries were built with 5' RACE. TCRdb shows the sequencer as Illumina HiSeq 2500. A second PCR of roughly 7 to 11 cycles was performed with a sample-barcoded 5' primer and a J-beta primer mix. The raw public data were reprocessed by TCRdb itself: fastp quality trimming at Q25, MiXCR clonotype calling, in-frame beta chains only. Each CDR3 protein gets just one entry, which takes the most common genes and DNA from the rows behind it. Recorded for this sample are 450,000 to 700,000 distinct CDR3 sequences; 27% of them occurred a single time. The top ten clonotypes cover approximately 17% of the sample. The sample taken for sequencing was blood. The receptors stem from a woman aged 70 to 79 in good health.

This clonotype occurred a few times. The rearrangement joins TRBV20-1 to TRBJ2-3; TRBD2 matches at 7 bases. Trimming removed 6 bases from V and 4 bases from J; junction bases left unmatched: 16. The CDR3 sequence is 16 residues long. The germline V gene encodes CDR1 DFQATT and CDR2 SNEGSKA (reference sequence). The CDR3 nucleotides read TGCAGTGCCACTTCTGGGGTCGCGGGGGTACCAGATACGCAGTATTTT. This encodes CSATSGVAGVPDTQYF.

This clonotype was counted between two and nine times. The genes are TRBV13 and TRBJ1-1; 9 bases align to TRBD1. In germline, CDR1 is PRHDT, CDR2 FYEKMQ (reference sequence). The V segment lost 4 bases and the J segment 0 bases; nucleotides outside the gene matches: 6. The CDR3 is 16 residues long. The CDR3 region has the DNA TGTGCCAGCAGCTATACAGGGGGCGCGGTGAACACTGAAGCTTTCTTT. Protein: CASSYTGGAVNTEAFF.

In nucleotides, the CDR3 is TGCGCCAGCAGCTTGGGAACCGGGACACCCATGGGCACCGGGGAGCTGTTTTTT. Amino acid sequence: CASSLGTGTPMGTGELFF. This sequence joins TRBV5-1 and TRBJ2-2; D is perhaps TRBD1 (6 bases). The germline CDR1 and CDR2 sequences are SGHRS and YFSETQ. The CDR3 extends over 18 amino acids. V lost 0 bases and J lost 4, with 19 bases in between. The full variable domain, completed using reference TRBV5-1 and TRBJ2-2, is KAGVTQTPRYLIKTRGQQVTLSCSPISGHRSVSWYQQTPGQGLQFLFEYFSETQRNKGNFPGRFSGRQFSNSRSEMNVSTLELGDSALYLCASSLGTGTPMGTGELFFGEGSRLTVL.

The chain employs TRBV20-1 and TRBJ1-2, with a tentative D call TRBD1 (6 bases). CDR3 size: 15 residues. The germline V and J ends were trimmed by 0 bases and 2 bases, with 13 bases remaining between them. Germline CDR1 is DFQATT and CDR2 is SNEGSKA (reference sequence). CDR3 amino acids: CSARDSRQANYGYTF. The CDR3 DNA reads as TGCAGTGCTAGAGATTCTCGACAGGCGAACTATGGCTACACCTTC.

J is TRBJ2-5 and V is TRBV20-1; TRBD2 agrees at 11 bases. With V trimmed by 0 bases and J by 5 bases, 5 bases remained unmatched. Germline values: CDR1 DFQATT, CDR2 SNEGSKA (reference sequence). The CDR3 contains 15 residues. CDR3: CSARDRPSGGETQYF. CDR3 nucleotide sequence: TGCAGTGCTAGAGATCGGCCTAGCGGGGGGGAGACCCAGTACTTC.

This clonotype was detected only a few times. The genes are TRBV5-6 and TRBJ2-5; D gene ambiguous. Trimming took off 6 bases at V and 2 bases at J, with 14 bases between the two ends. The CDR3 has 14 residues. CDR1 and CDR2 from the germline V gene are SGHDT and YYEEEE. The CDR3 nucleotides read TGTGCCAGCAACGACCTTGACGGGCAAGAGACCCAGTACTTC. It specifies CASNDLDGQETQYF.

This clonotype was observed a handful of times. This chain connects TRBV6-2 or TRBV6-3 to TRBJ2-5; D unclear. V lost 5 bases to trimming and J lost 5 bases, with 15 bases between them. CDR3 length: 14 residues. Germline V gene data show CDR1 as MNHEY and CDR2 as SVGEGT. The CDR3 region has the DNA TGTGCCAGCAGTCCCCTGGGGAATCAGGAGACCCAGTACTTC. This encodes CASSPLGNQETQYF.

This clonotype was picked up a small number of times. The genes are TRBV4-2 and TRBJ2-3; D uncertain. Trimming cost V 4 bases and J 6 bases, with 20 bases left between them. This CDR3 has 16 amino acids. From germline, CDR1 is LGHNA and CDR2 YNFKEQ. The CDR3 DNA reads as TGTGCCAGCAGCCTGAACTCGCGCGGTTCCTGGGATACGCAGTATTTT. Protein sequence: CASSLNSRGSWDTQYF.

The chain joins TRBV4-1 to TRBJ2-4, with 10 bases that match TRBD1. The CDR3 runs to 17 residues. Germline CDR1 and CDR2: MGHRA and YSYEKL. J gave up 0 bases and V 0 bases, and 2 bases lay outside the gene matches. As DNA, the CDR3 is TGCGCCAGCAGCCAAGAGGGGACAGGGGAAGCCAAAAACATTCAGTACTTC. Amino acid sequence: CASSQEGTGEAKNIQYF.

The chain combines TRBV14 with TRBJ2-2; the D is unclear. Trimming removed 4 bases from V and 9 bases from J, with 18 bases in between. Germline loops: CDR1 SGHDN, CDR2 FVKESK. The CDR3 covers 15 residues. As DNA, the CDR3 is TGTGCCAGCAGCCTTGCACGAACCCCTGGCCGGGAGCTGTTTTTT. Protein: CASSLARTPGRELFF.

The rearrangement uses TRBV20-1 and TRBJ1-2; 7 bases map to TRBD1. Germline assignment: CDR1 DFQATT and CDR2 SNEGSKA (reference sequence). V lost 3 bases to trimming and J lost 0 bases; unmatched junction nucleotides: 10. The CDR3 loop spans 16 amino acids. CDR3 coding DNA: TGCAGTGCTAGTCCTGACAGGGTCCTTTCTAACTATGGCTACACCTTC. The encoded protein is CSASPDRVLSNYGYTF.

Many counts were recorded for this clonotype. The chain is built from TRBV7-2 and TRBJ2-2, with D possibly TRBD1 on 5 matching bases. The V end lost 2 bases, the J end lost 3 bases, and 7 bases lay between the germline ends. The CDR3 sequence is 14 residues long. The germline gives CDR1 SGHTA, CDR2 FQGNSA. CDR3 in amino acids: CASSLQGYTGELFF. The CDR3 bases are TGTGCCAGCAGCTTACAGGGTTACACCGGGGAGCTGTTTTTT.

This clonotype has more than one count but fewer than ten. In DNA form, the CDR3 reads TGTGCCAGCTCACCAAACGGGGGGCCCACAGGGACCCAGTACTTC. It translates to CASSPNGGPTGTQYF. The V gene is TRBV18, the J gene TRBJ2-5; perhaps TRBD2 as D (7 bases). The CDR3 spans 15 residues. Germline-derived CDR1 and CDR2 are KGHSH and LQKENI. V was cut by 2 bases and J by 7 bases, with 17 bases left in between.

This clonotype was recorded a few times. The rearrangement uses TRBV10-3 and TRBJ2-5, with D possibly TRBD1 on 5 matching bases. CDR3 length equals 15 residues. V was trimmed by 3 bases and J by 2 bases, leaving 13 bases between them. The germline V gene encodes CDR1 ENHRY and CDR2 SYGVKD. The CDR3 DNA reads TGTGCCATCAGTGAAGACTCGACAGTACAAGAGACCCAGTACTTC. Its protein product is CAISEDSTVQETQYF.

CDR3 sequence (DNA): TGCAGTGCTAGAGGGGGGGTCCAAGGGAAGTATTTT. The encoded protein is CSARGGVQGKYF. This chain links TRBV20-1 with TRBJ2-3; D is possibly TRBD2 (6 bases). V lost 1 base and J 13 bases, leaving 15 bases between the germline ends. Germline CDR1 and CDR2: DFQATT and SNEGSKA (reference sequence). The CDR3 totals 12 residues.

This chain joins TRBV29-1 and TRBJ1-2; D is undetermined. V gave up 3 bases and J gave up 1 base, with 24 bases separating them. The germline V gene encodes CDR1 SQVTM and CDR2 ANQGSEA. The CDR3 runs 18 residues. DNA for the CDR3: TGCAGCGTTGATCTTTTCACGGCGGAACACGACAATAACTATGGCTACACCTTC. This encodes CSVDLFTAEHDNNYGYTF. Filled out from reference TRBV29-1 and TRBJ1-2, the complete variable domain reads SAVISQKPSRDICQRGTSLTIQCQVDSQVTMMFWYRQQPGQSLTLIATANQGSEATYESGFVIDKFPISRPNLTFSTLTVSNMSPEDSSIYLCSVDLFTAEHDNNYGYTFGSGTRLTVV.

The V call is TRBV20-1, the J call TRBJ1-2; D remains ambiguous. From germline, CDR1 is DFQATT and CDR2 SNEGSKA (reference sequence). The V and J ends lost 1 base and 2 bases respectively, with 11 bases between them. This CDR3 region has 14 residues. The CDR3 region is CSARGLLGNYGYTF. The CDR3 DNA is TGCAGTGCTAGAGGGTTGCTAGGGAACTATGGCTACACCTTC.

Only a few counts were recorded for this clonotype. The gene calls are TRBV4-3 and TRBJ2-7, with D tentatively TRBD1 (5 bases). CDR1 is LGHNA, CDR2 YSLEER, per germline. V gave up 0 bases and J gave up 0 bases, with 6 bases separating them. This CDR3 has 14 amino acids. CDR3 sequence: CASSQDRASYEQYF. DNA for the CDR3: TGCGCCAGCAGCCAAGACAGGGCCTCCTACGAGCAGTACTTC.

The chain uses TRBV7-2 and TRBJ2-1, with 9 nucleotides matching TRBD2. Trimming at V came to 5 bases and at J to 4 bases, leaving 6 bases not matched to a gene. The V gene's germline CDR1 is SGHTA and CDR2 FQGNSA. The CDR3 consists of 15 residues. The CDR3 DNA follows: TGTGCCAGCAGCGCCGCTAGCGGGGTATACAATGAGCAGTTCTTC. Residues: CASSAASGVYNEQFF.

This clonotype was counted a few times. CDR3 DNA: TGTGCCAGCTCACCGGGGGGAAAGGATTCACCCCTCCACTTT. Translation gives CASSPGGKDSPLHF. V gene TRBV18 combines with J gene TRBJ1-6; tentatively, D is TRBD1 (5 bases). V dropped 3 bases and J dropped 8 bases, with 11 bases sitting between them. Germline V gene sequence: CDR1 KGHSH, CDR2 LQKENI. There are 14 residues in the CDR3.

DNA of the CDR3: TGTGCCAGCAGCTGGGACGGTTCCTACGAGCAGTACTTC. Amino acids: CASSWDGSYEQYF. The chain links TRBV7-2 to TRBJ2-7; the D call may be TRBD1 or TRBD2 (5 bases each). CDR1 and CDR2 (germline): SGHTA, FQGNSA. The CDR3 extends over 13 amino acids. The V and J ends lost 4 bases and 1 base respectively, with 8 bases between them.

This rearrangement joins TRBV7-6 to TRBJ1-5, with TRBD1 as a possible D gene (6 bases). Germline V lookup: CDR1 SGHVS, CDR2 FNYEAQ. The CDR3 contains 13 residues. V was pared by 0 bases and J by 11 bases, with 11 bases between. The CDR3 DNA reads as TGTGCCAGCAGCTTAGCAGAGGGGGGGGCCCAGCATTTT. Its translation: CASSLAEGGAQHF.

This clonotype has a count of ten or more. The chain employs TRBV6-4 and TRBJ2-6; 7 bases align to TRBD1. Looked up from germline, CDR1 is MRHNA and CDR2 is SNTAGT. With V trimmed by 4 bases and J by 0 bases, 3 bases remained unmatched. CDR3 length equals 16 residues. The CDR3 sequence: CASSGQGYSGANVLTF. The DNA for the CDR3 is TGTGCCAGCAGTGGACAGGGTTACTCTGGGGCCAACGTCCTGACTTTC.

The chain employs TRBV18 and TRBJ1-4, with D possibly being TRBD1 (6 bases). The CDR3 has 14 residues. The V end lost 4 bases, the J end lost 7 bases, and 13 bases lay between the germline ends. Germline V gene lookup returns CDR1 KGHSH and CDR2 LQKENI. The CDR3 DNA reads TGTGCCAGCTCACTACAGGGTTTTTTTGAAAAACTGTTTTTT. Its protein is CASSLQGFFEKLFF. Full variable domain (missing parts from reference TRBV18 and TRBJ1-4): NAGVMQNPRHLVRRRGQEARLRCSPMKGHSHVYWYRQLPEEGLKFMVYLQKENIIDESGMPKERFSAEFPKEGPSILRIQQVVRGDSAAYFCASSLQGFFEKLFFGSGTQLSVL.

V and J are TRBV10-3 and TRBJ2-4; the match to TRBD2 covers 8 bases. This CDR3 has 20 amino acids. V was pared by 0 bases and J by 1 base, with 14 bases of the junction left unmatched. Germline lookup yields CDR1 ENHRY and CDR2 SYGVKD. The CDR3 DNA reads TGTGCCATCAGTGAGTCTCGCACTAGCGGCTCCCACGTGGCCAAAAACATTCAGTACTTC. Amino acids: CAISESRTSGSHVAKNIQYF.

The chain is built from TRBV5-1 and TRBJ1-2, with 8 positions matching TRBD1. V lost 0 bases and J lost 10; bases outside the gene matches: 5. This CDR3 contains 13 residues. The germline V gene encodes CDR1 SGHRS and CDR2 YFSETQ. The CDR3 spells CASSLGRGQDYTF. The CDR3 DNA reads TGCGCCAGCAGCTTGGGCAGGGGGCAAGACTACACCTTC.

The chain's CDR3 is CSARDLPGANTEAFF. The DNA of the CDR3 is TGCAGTGCTAGAGATCTCCCAGGGGCGAACACTGAAGCTTTCTTT. The chain recombines TRBV20-1 with TRBJ1-1; a possible D gene is TRBD1 (6 bases). Germline lookup yields CDR1 DFQATT and CDR2 SNEGSKA (reference sequence). CDR3 length: 15 residues. V was cut by 0 bases and J by 1 base, with 12 bases left in between.